This record covers a single TCR beta chain. This sample is part of a study of cytomegalovirus exposure and HLA in healthy donors. V shed 5 bases and J shed 5 bases, with 10 bases lying between them. The CDR3 contains 13 residues. Germline V gene sequence: CDR1 SGHKS, CDR2 YYEKEE (reference sequence). Both 60 Vbeta primers and 13 Jbeta primers went into the PCR. Libraries were prepared by immunoSEQ multiplex PCR; TCRdb keeps only in-frame clonotypes and omits some of them. There are over 80,000 clones in the sample; about three quarters occur only once, and roughly 4% lies in the top ten. The receptor was isolated from a man aged 40-49 years in good health and CMV-seronegative. The chain recombines TRBV5-5 with TRBJ1-4, with D possibly matching TRBD1 (6 bases). Sequencing used PBMCs. CDR3 nucleotide sequence: TGTGCCAGCAGTGGACAGAGCAATGAAAAACTGTTTTTT. It specifies CASSGQSNEKLFF.